The T cell receptor beta chain under discussion was sequenced for a study of PD-L1 blockade in urothelial cancer. Study as a whole: Atezolizumab (1,200 mg intravenously every 3 weeks) began in about 2014 for patients. Blood-derived samples held a median about 150,000 T cells. Study-wide results and caveats: Stronger expansion of tumor-associated clones in blood at 3 weeks distinguished durable-benefit patients. Better progression-free and overall survival followed lower pretreatment blood clonality.

A single count supports this clone. Its antigen is not known. Using immunoSEQ multiplex PCR, the repertoire was profiled, and TCRdb retains in-frame clones only, with some absent. The sample shows around 19,000 clones, around 81% of them seen only once. CDR1 SGHRS and CDR2 YFSETQ come from the germline V gene. This CDR3 has 17 amino acids. After removal of 1 base from V and 2 bases from J, the junction contained 10 bases not matched to a gene. Time point in this sample: peripheral blood 6 weeks after treatment start. The V and J genes are TRBV5-1 and TRBJ2-5, with TRBD2 matching over 8 bases. The TCR comes from a man aged 45-65 years with urothelial cancer. The sequencing here drew on PBMCs, taken around atezolizumab (anti-PD-L1) treatment. CDR3 region: CASSLSYTAGVQETQYF. The CDR3 nucleotides read TGCGCCAGCAGCTTGTCCTATACAGCGGGAGTTCAAGAGACCCAGTACTTC. Based on the CDR3 plus reference TRBV5-1 and TRBJ2-5, the full variable domain is KAGVTQTPRYLIKTRGQQVTLSCSPISGHRSVSWYQQTPGQGLQFLFEYFSETQRNKGNFPGRFSGRQFSNSRSEMNVSTLELGDSALYLCASSLSYTAGVQETQYFGPGTRLLVL.